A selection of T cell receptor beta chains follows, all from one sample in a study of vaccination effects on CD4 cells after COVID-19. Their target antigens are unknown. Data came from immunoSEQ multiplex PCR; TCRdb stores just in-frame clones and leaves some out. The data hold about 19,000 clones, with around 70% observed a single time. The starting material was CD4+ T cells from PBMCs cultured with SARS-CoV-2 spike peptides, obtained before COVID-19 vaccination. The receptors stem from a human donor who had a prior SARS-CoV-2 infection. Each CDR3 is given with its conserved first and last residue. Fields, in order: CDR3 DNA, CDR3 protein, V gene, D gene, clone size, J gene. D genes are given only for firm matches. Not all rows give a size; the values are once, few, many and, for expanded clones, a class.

CDR3 DNA: TGCGCCAGCAGACCCGACCCCGCCACAGATACGCAGTATTTT
CDR3 protein: CASRPDPATDTQYF
V gene: TRBV5-1
D gene: .
clone size: once
J gene: TRBJ2-3

CDR3 DNA: TGTGCCAGCAGGGAGGCCTGGGGCAATCAGCCCCAGCATTTT
CDR3 protein: CASREAWGNQPQHF
V gene: TRBV6-5
D gene: .
clone size: .
J gene: TRBJ1-5

CDR3 DNA: TGTGCCACCTCCCAAAGACTAGCTTTCGGGCAGTACTTC
CDR3 protein: CATSQRLAFGQYF
V gene: TRBV15
D gene: TRBD2
clone size: .
J gene: TRBJ2-7

CDR3 DNA: TGTGCCTGGAGTGAACAGGGTTACGAGCAGTACTTC
CDR3 protein: CAWSEQGYEQYF
V gene: TRBV30
D gene: .
clone size: .
J gene: TRBJ2-7

CDR3 DNA: TGTGCCAGCAGTGAAGTGGACTACTCCCTCAACGAGCAGTACTTC
CDR3 protein: CASSEVDYSLNEQYF
V gene: TRBV6-1
D gene: .
clone size: .
J gene: TRBJ2-7

CDR3 DNA: TGTGCCAGCAGCGACGGACCGGGGGATACGCAGTATTTT
CDR3 protein: CASSDGPGDTQYF
V gene: TRBV3-1/TRBV3-2
D gene: .
clone size: .
J gene: TRBJ2-3

CDR3 DNA: TGTGCCAGCAGCGCAGCTATAACCGGGACAGGGCTCACAGATACGCAGTATTTT
CDR3 protein: CASSAAITGTGLTDTQYF
V gene: TRBV9
D gene: TRBD1
clone size: .
J gene: TRBJ2-3

CDR3 DNA: TGTGCCAGCAGTGACAGGGCACATGGCTACACCTTC
CDR3 protein: CASSDRAHGYTF
V gene: TRBV2
D gene: .
clone size: .
J gene: TRBJ1-2

CDR3 DNA: TGTGCCAGCAGCTTGGAGGACAGGTGGATCTACAATGAGCAGTTCTTC
CDR3 protein: CASSLEDRWIYNEQFF
V gene: TRBV5-8
D gene: TRBD1
clone size: .
J gene: TRBJ2-1

CDR3 DNA: TGTGCCACCCAGTCTCCGGGGGAGACCCAGTACTTC
CDR3 protein: CATQSPGETQYF
V gene: TRBV2
D gene: .
clone size: few
J gene: TRBJ2-5

CDR3 DNA: TGCGCCAGCAGCTTAACAGGGGGTGCTTCACCCCTCCACTTT
CDR3 protein: CASSLTGGASPLHF
V gene: TRBV5-1
D gene: TRBD1
clone size: few
J gene: TRBJ1-6

CDR3 DNA: TGTGCCAGCAGTCCAGGGAGTTCACCCCTCCACTTT
CDR3 protein: CASSPGSSPLHF
V gene: TRBV6-5
D gene: .
clone size: .
J gene: TRBJ1-6

CDR3 DNA: TGTGCCAGCAGCTTAGAAGACAGTTACACTGAAGCTTTCTTT
CDR3 protein: CASSLEDSYTEAFF
V gene: TRBV7-9
D gene: .
clone size: .
J gene: TRBJ1-1

CDR3 DNA: TGTGCCAGCAGCCTTCCCCCCGGACGCGCCTCGCCAGATACGCAGTATTTT
CDR3 protein: CASSLPPGRASPDTQYF
V gene: TRBV7-2
D gene: .
clone size: .
J gene: TRBJ2-3

CDR3 DNA: TGTGCCAGTAGTATACTCCCCAGGGGCGGCGAAAAACTGTTTTTT
CDR3 protein: CASSILPRGGEKLFF
V gene: TRBV19
D gene: .
clone size: once
J gene: TRBJ1-4

CDR3 DNA: TGTGCCAGCAGTGAGGACAGGACAGGGGATGGCTACACCTTC
CDR3 protein: CASSEDRTGDGYTF
V gene: TRBV2
D gene: TRBD1
clone size: .
J gene: TRBJ1-2